The 14 T cell receptor beta chains in this list originate from one sample, sequenced in a study of T cells after yellow fever vaccination. TCRdb processed the 5' RACE reads anew with MiXCR; each CDR3 protein has one entry. The table shows around 320,000 distinct CDR3 sequences, with 8.7% occurring only once. The sequenced sample was CD4+ T cells sorted from PBMCs, obtained 5 days after the yellow fever booster vaccination. The receptors shown here come from a man aged 18-30 years who received the YFV17D yellow fever vaccine.

The V gene is TRBV6-5, the J gene TRBJ1-2; D uncertain. Germline V gene sequence: CDR1 MNHEY, CDR2 SVGAGI. CDR3 length: 14 residues. V gave up 2 bases and J gave up 7 bases, with 14 bases separating them. The CDR3 nucleotides read TGTGCCAGCAGTTACGACACAAGCCACCGTGGCTACACCTTC. It is translated as CASSYDTSHRGYTF.

This clonotype occurred a few times. The chain carries TRBV7-8 and TRBJ1-4; TRBD1 aligns across 8 bases. Germline trimming cut 7 bases from V and 3 bases from J; bases unmatched to any gene: 7. The CDR3 totals 15 residues. Germline lookup yields CDR1 SGHVS and CDR2 FQNEAQ. In DNA, the CDR3 is TGTGCCAGCAACCAACGGGGACAGGCTAATGAAAAACTGTTTTTT. This gives the protein CASNQRGQANEKLFF. The variable domain in full, with the rest retrieved from reference TRBV7-8 and TRBJ1-4, is GAGVSQSPRYKVAKRGQDVALRCDPISGHVSLFWYQQALGQGPEFLTYFQNEAQLDKSGLPSDRFFAERPEGSVSTLKIQRTQQEDSAVYLCASNQRGQANEKLFFGSGTQLSVL.

This clonotype has a handful of counts. V gene TRBV4-3 combines with J gene TRBJ2-4; TRBD1 might be the D (5 bases). Germline V gives CDR1 LGHNA, CDR2 YSLEER. Trimming removed 0 bases from V and 0 bases from J, with 9 bases in between. This CDR3 has 16 amino acids. In DNA form, the CDR3 reads TGCGCCAGCAGCCAAGACACAGGCCTAGCCAAAAACATTCAGTACTTC. Translation: CASSQDTGLAKNIQYF.

The rearrangement joins TRBV29-1 to TRBJ1-5; D ambiguous. V was cut by 4 bases and J by 0 bases, with 10 bases left in between. Germline V gene lookup returns CDR1 SQVTM and CDR2 ANQGSEA. The CDR3 loop spans 14 amino acids. CDR3 sequence (DNA): TGCAGCGTTGGATTTTCGGGTAGCAATCAGCCCCAGCATTTT. This sequence encodes CSVGFSGSNQPQHF.

The chain recombines TRBV28 with TRBJ2-5; TRBD1 agrees at 10 bases. The germline gives CDR1 MDHEN, CDR2 SYDVKM. Trimming at V came to 1 base and at J to 0 bases, leaving 2 bases not matched to a gene. The CDR3 has 16 residues. CDR3 DNA: TGTGCCAGCAGTTTATCGGACAGGGGGTACCAAGAGACCCAGTACTTC. Translating it yields CASSLSDRGYQETQYF.

This clonotype was seen at least ten times. This rearrangement joins TRBV20-1 to TRBJ2-7; D is possibly TRBD1 (6 bases). V lost 1 base and J lost 6, with 10 bases in between. Germline V gene sequence: CDR1 DFQATT, CDR2 SNEGSKA (reference sequence). The CDR3 is 12 amino acids. CDR3 sequence reads: CSARGTASEQYF. In DNA form, the CDR3 reads TGCAGTGCTAGAGGGACAGCAAGCGAGCAGTACTTC.

In its sample, this clonotype was seen many times. The chain links TRBV5-1 to TRBJ1-2; weak D call: TRBD1 (5 bases). Germline CDR1 reads SGHRS; CDR2 reads YFSETQ. The V and J ends lost 4 bases and 4 bases respectively, with 17 bases between them. The CDR3 consists of 15 residues. The CDR3 DNA follows: TGCGCCAGCAGCCTGCAATCGTTGGGGGGCTATGGCTACACCTTC. Protein product: CASSLQSLGGYGYTF.

The chain combines TRBV12-3 or TRBV12-4 with TRBJ2-5; a weak D match, TRBD2 (6 bases). This CDR3 region has 16 residues. V lost 1 base, J lost 7 bases, and 19 bases lay in between. The CDR3 is CASSLDPSREEGTQYF. Written as DNA, the CDR3 is TGTGCCAGCAGTTTAGACCCTTCGCGGGAAGAAGGGACCCAGTACTTC.

This chain joins TRBV9 and TRBJ2-2; possible D gene TRBD2, 6 bases. Deletions cut 2 bases from V and 6 bases from J, with 14 bases between. The length of the CDR3 is 15 residues. The germline V gene has CDR1 SGDLS and CDR2 YYNGEE. CDR3: CASSVRPVAAGELFF. Written as DNA, the CDR3 is TGTGCCAGCAGCGTGAGGCCGGTAGCGGCCGGGGAGCTGTTTTTT.

This chain connects TRBV30 to TRBJ2-1; D might be TRBD2 (5 bases). V dropped 2 bases and J dropped 4 bases, with 9 bases sitting between them. The CDR3 runs to 13 residues. Germline CDR1 is GTSNPN and CDR2 is SVGIG (reference sequence). The CDR3 coding sequence is TGTGCCTGGAGTAGAGGGCAATACAATGAGCAGTTCTTC. It encodes CAWSRGQYNEQFF.

The rearrangement joins TRBV18 to TRBJ1-1, with 9 bases aligning to TRBD1. Germline-derived CDR1 and CDR2 are KGHSH and LQKENI. V lost 6 bases, J lost 5 bases, and 13 bases stayed unmatched. This CDR3 contains 16 residues. In DNA form, the CDR3 reads TGTGCCAGCTCCACCATCGGACAGGGGAGGGGGACTGAAGCTTTCTTT. It codes for CASSTIGQGRGTEAFF.

This clonotype was observed a handful of times. V and J are TRBV29-1 and TRBJ1-4, with D hard to call. The CDR3 runs to 13 residues. Deletions cut 4 bases from V and 0 bases from J, with 6 bases between. Per germline, CDR1 SQVTM and CDR2 ANQGSEA. CDR3 DNA sequence: TGCAGCGTTGGGGGTGCAACTAATGAAAAACTGTTTTTT. It codes for CSVGGATNEKLFF. Supplemented by reference TRBV29-1 and TRBJ1-4, the full variable domain reads SAVISQKPSRDICQRGTSLTIQCQVDSQVTMMFWYRQQPGQSLTLIATANQGSEATYESGFVIDKFPISRPNLTFSTLTVSNMSPEDSSIYLCSVGGATNEKLFFGSGTQLSVL.

The CDR3 sequence is CASSFDQGGENIQYF. The CDR3 DNA reads TGTGCCAGCAGCTTTGATCAGGGCGGAGAAAACATTCAGTACTTC. The rearrangement joins TRBV7-3 to TRBJ2-4, with TRBD1 as a possible D gene (5 bases). The CDR3 is 15 amino acids. Germline CDR1 is SGHTA and CDR2 is FQGTGA. V was pared by 3 bases and J by 5 bases, with 14 bases between.

V usage is TRBV6-6 and J usage is TRBJ2-7; possible D gene TRBD2, 5 bases. V shed 6 bases and J shed 10 bases, with 13 bases lying between them. This CDR3 spans 11 amino acids. CDR1 and CDR2 from the germline V gene are MNHNY and SVGAGI (reference sequence). The CDR3 DNA reads TGTGCCAGCAGGAGGGAAGGGCCACAGTACGTC. Translating gives CASRREGPQYV.